This T cell receptor beta chain was documented in a study of blood T cell repertoires in COVID-19. The assay was immunoSEQ multiplex PCR, and TCRdb's table has in-frame clones only and misses some. This sample has almost 80,000 clones, with around 83% found just once. Germline V gene lookup returns CDR1 SGHAT and CDR2 FQNNGV. V lost 0 bases and J lost 8, with 9 bases in between. This CDR3 region has 13 residues. This clone was recorded only once. V is TRBV11-2 and J is TRBJ2-3, with TRBD2 as a possible D gene (6 bases). What was sequenced was peripheral blood. The sequence was collected from a woman aged 70-85 years with acute or convalescent COVID-19. The CDR3 nucleotides are TGTGCCAGCAGCTTAGAGGGAGGAGGTACGCAGTATTTT. Its protein product is CASSLEGGGTQYF.